The clone carrying this T cell receptor (beta chain) has only a few counts. The antigen is undetermined. This sample is part of a study of blood T cells in healthy people across ages. Study findings and constraints: Changes seen in expanded clonotypes were possibly confounded by donor CMV status left unknown.

Primers used in a second PCR of about 7 to 12 cycles were a sample-barcoded 5' primer and a J-beta primer mix. Each CDR3 protein is one row after TCRdb ran MiXCR on the 5' RACE reads. The sample has roughly 900,000 distinct CDR3 sequences; about 30% are singletons. Every sample gave at least 6 micrograms of total RNA when it was extracted. There are 14 residues in the CDR3. Germline V CDR1 and CDR2: SNHLY, FYNNEI. V lost 5 bases and J lost 2, with 13 bases in between. The rearrangement links TRBV2 to TRBJ2-7; maybe TRBD1 (6 bases). The receptor's source is a woman of 80 years or more in good health. Sequenced material: blood. DNA of the CDR3: TGTGCCAGCAGTACGCAGGGGCCTACCTACGAGCAGTACTTC. This encodes CASSTQGPTYEQYF. Full variable domain (outside the CDR3, taken from reference TRBV2 and TRBJ2-7): EPEVTQTPSHQVTQMGQEVILRCVPISNHLYFYWYRQILGQKVEFLVSFYNNEISEKSEIFDDQFSVERPDGSNFTLKIRSTKLEDSAMYFCASSTQGPTYEQYFGPGTRLTVT.